Only one count was recorded for the clone carrying this T cell receptor beta chain. Its antigen remains unidentified. Using immunoSEQ multiplex PCR, the repertoire was profiled, and TCRdb retains in-frame clones only, with some absent. Among roughly 48,000 clones, about 78% were seen once, and the ten largest hold around 4%. The data originate from a study of T cells in localized non-small cell lung cancer. Study-level results: Longer overall survival accompanied higher blood T cell density. Peak T cell clonality was found in uninvolved adjacent lung, exceeding tumor.

The input for sequencing was PBMCs, taken before any cancer treatment. This receptor was taken from a woman between 35 and 70 years old with stage II lung adenocarcinoma.

The CDR3 DNA is TGTGCCAGTAGTATACGGGCGGATGAAGCTTTCTTT. It yields the protein CASSIRADEAFF. The genes are TRBV19 and TRBJ1-1, with D uncertain. The ends were cut back, 2 bases at V and 7 bases at J, with 8 bases in the middle. Germline CDR1 reads LNHDA; CDR2 reads SQIVND (reference sequence). The CDR3 spans 12 residues.